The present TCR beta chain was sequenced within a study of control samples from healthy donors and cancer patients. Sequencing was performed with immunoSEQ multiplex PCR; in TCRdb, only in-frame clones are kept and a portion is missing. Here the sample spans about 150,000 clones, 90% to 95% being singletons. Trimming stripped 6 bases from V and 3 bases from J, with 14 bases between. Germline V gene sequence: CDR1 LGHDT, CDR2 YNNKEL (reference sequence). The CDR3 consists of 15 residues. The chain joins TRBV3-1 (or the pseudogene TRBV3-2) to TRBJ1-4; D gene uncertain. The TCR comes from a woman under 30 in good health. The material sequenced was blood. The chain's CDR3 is CASSPGRFANEKLFF. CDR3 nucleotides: TGTGCCAGCAGTCCAGGAAGGTTTGCTAATGAAAAACTGTTTTTT.